What follows describes a single T cell receptor (beta chain). The entry originates in a study of blood T cell repertoires in COVID-19. As for the study in general: COVID-19 samples from acute and convalescent phases originated in the United States, Italy and Spain.

TCRdb's copy holds only in-frame clones and misses some; the assay was immunoSEQ multiplex PCR. This sample yields roughly 370,000 clones, of which just under 90% are seen a single time; roughly 9.4% belongs to the top ten. Specimen: PBMCs or T cells enriched from blood (not recorded which). This sequence was found in a woman aged 45-65 years who had recovered from COVID-19.

The CDR3, as DNA: TGTGCCAGTAGTATGGGTATGGCGGTTCAGGGGCGTTGGAGCTACGAGCAGTACTTC. The encoded protein is CASSMGMAVQGRWSYEQYF. The chain uses TRBV19 and TRBJ2-7; possible D gene TRBD1, 6 bases. CDR3 length equals 19 residues. V was cut by 3 bases and J by 3 bases, with 27 bases left in between. CDR1 and CDR2 from the germline V gene are LNHDA and SQIVND (reference sequence).